These 29 T cell receptor beta chains were all obtained from the same sample, sequenced in a study of CD8 T cells in ankylosing spondylitis. Via MiXCR, TCRdb re-called the 5' RACE reads, giving one row per CDR3 protein. The sample comprises under 250,000 distinct CDR3 sequences, over 7% of which are singletons, and approximately 4.8% rests with the top ten. Specimen: blood, either unsorted or a sorted T cell fraction (not recorded which). The receptors were gathered from a female donor with ankylosing spondylitis or in good health (not recorded which).

This clonotype was detected ten times or more. The chain couples TRBV4-3 to TRBJ2-1; tentatively, D is TRBD2 (6 bases). V dropped 1 base and J dropped 10 bases, with 23 bases sitting between them. This CDR3 is 17 amino acids long. The germline V gene has CDR1 LGHNA and CDR2 YSLEER. CDR3 coding DNA: TGCGCCAGCAGCCAAGGATTAACGGGAGAAAAGAGCTGGGAGCAGTTCTTC. As protein: CASSQGLTGEKSWEQFF.

This clonotype was detected many times. J is TRBJ2-5 and V is TRBV30; D possibly uses TRBD1 or TRBD2 (5 bases each). Germline V gene data show CDR1 as GTSNPN and CDR2 as SVGIG (reference sequence). Trimming removed 0 bases from V and 0 bases from J, with 8 bases in between. CDR3 size: 14 residues. The chain's CDR3 is CAWSVWGNQETQYF. The CDR3 DNA follows: TGTGCCTGGAGTGTATGGGGGAACCAAGAGACCCAGTACTTC.

This clonotype was seen many times. The genes are TRBV28 and TRBJ1-6, with D unresolved. Germline CDR1 is MDHEN and CDR2 is SYDVKM. Trimming left V 8 bases short and J 9 bases short, with 11 bases between. The CDR3 loop spans 12 amino acids. CDR3 protein: CASRESVSPLHF. CDR3 nucleotide sequence: TGTGCCAGCCGAGAATCGGTTTCACCCCTCCACTTT.

This clonotype appeared many times. The chain recombines TRBV2 with TRBJ2-2; TRBD1 agrees at 10 bases. Germline V gives CDR1 SNHLY, CDR2 FYNNEI. The CDR3 sequence is 15 residues long. Losses at the gene ends were 7 bases for V and 4 bases for J; bases not matched to a gene: 6. The CDR3 DNA reads as TGTGCCAGCACTCGGGACAGGGGATTCACCGGGGAGCTGTTTTTT. It yields the protein CASTRDRGFTGELFF. Filled out from reference TRBV2 and TRBJ2-2, the complete variable domain reads EPEVTQTPSHQVTQMGQEVILRCVPISNHLYFYWYRQILGQKVEFLVSFYNNEISEKSEIFDDQFSVERPDGSNFTLKIRSTKLEDSAMYFCASTRDRGFTGELFFGEGSRLTVL.

This clonotype came up many times. This chain connects TRBV11-2 to TRBJ1-3; 8 bases are a match to TRBD1. Per germline, CDR1 SGHAT and CDR2 FQNNGV. With V trimmed by 5 bases and J by 1 base, 4 bases remained unmatched. This CDR3 region has 15 residues. The CDR3 bases are TGTGCCAGCAGCCAGGACAGGGTTTCTGGAAACACCATATATTTT. Protein: CASSQDRVSGNTIYF.

With regard to this clonotype: One base away lies a much larger clone, so this may be a sequencing read error. V usage is TRBV2 and J usage is TRBJ1-5; D is ambiguous. Per the germline V gene, CDR1 is SNHLY and CDR2 is FYNNEI. V shed 11 bases and J shed 0 bases, with 14 bases lying between them. This CDR3 has 14 residues. CDR3 in DNA: TGTGCCTGTAATCTCGGGGTTAGCAATCAGCCCCAGCATTTT. Its protein product is CACNLGVSNQPQHF.

This clonotype has ten or more counts. The chain is built from TRBV12-3 or TRBV12-4 and TRBJ2-5; weak D call: TRBD1 (6 bases). This CDR3 spans 15 amino acids. The V and J ends lost 2 bases and 1 base respectively, with 11 bases between them. Written as DNA, the CDR3 is TGTGCCAGCAGTTTATACAGGGAGTTCCAAGAGACCCAGTACTTC. Its protein product is CASSLYREFQETQYF.

This clonotype was found many times. The chain uses TRBV7-2 and TRBJ1-1; no clear D. The CDR3 is 14 residues long. Germline values: CDR1 SGHTA, CDR2 FQGNSA. V lost 1 base to trimming and J lost 11 bases, with 17 bases between them. CDR3 DNA: TGTGCCAGCAGCTTAGACCGACAAGCCTCTTTTGCTTTCTTT. Its protein product is CASSLDRQASFAFF.

This clonotype was detected ten times or more. The V and J genes are TRBV7-9 and TRBJ1-1; D uncertain. V gave up 1 base and J gave up 0 bases, with 15 bases separating them. CDR1 is SEHNR, CDR2 FQNEAQ, per germline (reference sequence). The CDR3 spans 17 residues. The CDR3 reads CASSLGWPPSMNTEAFF. The CDR3 DNA is TGTGCCAGCAGCTTAGGTTGGCCACCGAGTATGAACACTGAAGCTTTCTTT.

There are many counts of this clonotype. The chain joins TRBV11-2 to TRBJ2-7, with 9 bases fitting TRBD1. V was clipped by 5 bases and J by 3 bases; unmatched bases: 2. Germline V gene data show CDR1 as SGHAT and CDR2 as FQNNGV. This CDR3 contains 13 residues. This chain's CDR3 is CASSKDRGYEQYF. As DNA, the CDR3 is TGTGCCAGCAGCAAGGACAGGGGCTACGAGCAGTACTTC.

This clonotype was observed many times. The rearrangement uses TRBV6-2 or TRBV6-3 and TRBJ1-1; TRBD1 might be the D (6 bases). CDR1 is MNHEY, CDR2 SVGEGT, per germline. This CDR3 comprises 11 residues. Deletions cut 5 bases from V and 10 bases from J, with 11 bases between. CDR3 nucleotide sequence: TGTGCCAGCAGTACCCTAGGGGGAGCTTTCTTT. It specifies CASSTLGGAFF.

This clonotype has ten or more counts. This chain links TRBV28 with TRBJ1-1; weak D call: TRBD1 (6 bases). Germline loops: CDR1 MDHEN, CDR2 SYDVKM. The CDR3 sequence is 15 residues long. V was trimmed by 3 bases and J by 0 bases, leaving 11 bases between them. The CDR3: CASSLSGQMNTEAFF. The CDR3 DNA reads TGTGCCAGCAGTTTGAGCGGACAGATGAACACTGAAGCTTTCTTT.

This clonotype was recorded many times. The CDR3 DNA sequence: TGTGCCAGCAGACCGCCTAACACCGGGGAGCTGTTTTTT. This encodes CASRPPNTGELFF. This chain uses TRBV12-3 or TRBV12-4 with TRBJ2-2; D is unresolved. V lost 6 bases and J lost 2, with 7 bases in between. The CDR3 loop spans 13 amino acids.

Comment on this clonotype: Since a much larger clone is just one base distant, this may be a read error. V usage is TRBV4-1 and J usage is TRBJ2-7; D is unclear. The CDR3 loop spans 13 amino acids. Germline V CDR1 and CDR2: MGHRA, YSYEKL. CDR3 sequence: CTSSQGFGYEQYF. CDR3 nucleotide sequence: TGCACCAGCAGCCAAGGGTTCGGGTACGAGCAGTACTTC.

This clonotype was recorded many times. The chain combines TRBV15 with TRBJ2-7, with TRBD1 as a possible D gene (5 bases). Germline loops: CDR1 LNHNV, CDR2 YYDKDF (reference sequence). This CDR3 region has 14 residues. Trimming stripped 1 base from V and 6 bases from J, with 13 bases between. In DNA, the CDR3 is TGTGCCACCAGCAGAGTCTTAGGGGCCCTCGAGCAGTACTTC. Amino acids: CATSRVLGALEQYF.

This chain links TRBV30 with TRBJ2-7; D is uncertain. Between the trimmed V and J ends, which lost 6 bases and 1 base, there was a span of 13 bases. Germline assignment: CDR1 GTSNPN and CDR2 SVGIG (reference sequence). This CDR3 is 13 amino acids long. CDR3: CACSTRGSYEQYF. Here the CDR3 DNA reads TGTGCCTGTTCGACCCGAGGTTCCTACGAGCAGTACTTC. The full variable domain, rest sourced from reference TRBV30 and TRBJ2-7, is SQTIHQWPATLVQPVGSPLSLECTVEGTSNPNLYWYRQAAGRGLQLLFYSVGIGQISSEVPQNLSASRPQDRQFILSSKKLLLSDSGFYLCACSTRGSYEQYFGPGTRLTVT.

As for this clonotype: At one end, the junction sequence differs from germline, possibly due to a read error. The V gene is TRBV24-1, the J gene TRBJ2-1; no clear D. This CDR3 spans 16 amino acids. The V gene's germline CDR1 is KGHDR and CDR2 SFDVKD. CDR3 loop: CATSEWENGPNNGQFF. In DNA form, the CDR3 reads TGTGCCACCAGTGAATGGGAAAACGGTCCTAACAATGGGCAGTTCTTC.

The chain employs TRBV6-2 or TRBV6-3 and TRBJ1-1; possible D gene TRBD1, 6 bases. Germline V gives CDR1 MNHEY, CDR2 SVGEGT. The V end was cut by 4 bases, the J end by 1 base, with 10 bases between. CDR3 length: 14 amino acids. CDR3 sequence: CASSFQQGNTEAFF. The CDR3 DNA reads as TGTGCCAGCAGTTTCCAACAGGGGAACACTGAAGCTTTCTTT.

This clonotype was counted ten times or more. The V gene is TRBV25-1, the J gene TRBJ1-1, with no clear D. Germline CDR1 reads MGHDK; CDR2 reads SYGVNS. V was cut by 2 bases and J by 0 bases, with 4 bases left in between. This CDR3 has 13 residues. In DNA, the CDR3 is TGTGCCAGCAGTGAAGGTGTGAACACTGAAGCTTTCTTT. This translates into CASSEGVNTEAFF.

This clonotype came up many times. The chain uses TRBV7-2 and TRBJ2-7; unclear D gene. Per the germline V gene, CDR1 is SGHTA and CDR2 is FQGNSA. Trimming removed 3 bases at V and 0 bases at J, with 12 bases between. The length of the CDR3 is 15 residues. As DNA, the CDR3 is TGTGCCAGCAGCTTGTACGCCCCGAGCTCCTACGAGCAGTACTTC. Amino acid sequence: CASSLYAPSSYEQYF.

This clonotype came up many times. The V call is TRBV11-2, the J call TRBJ2-7; TRBD1 matches 7 bases. The junction had 10 bases not matched to a gene; V was cut back by 7 bases and J by 4 bases. Germline V gene lookup returns CDR1 SGHAT and CDR2 FQNNGV. This CDR3 is 14 amino acids long. CDR3 coding DNA: TGTGCCAGCAACGCAAGGGACAGATTTTACGAGCAGTACTTC. The encoded protein is CASNARDRFYEQYF.

This clonotype has ten or more counts. The V gene is TRBV29-1, the J gene TRBJ2-7; D ambiguous. Germline V gene data show CDR1 as SQVTM and CDR2 as ANQGSEA. V was trimmed by 4 bases and J by 6 bases, leaving 10 bases between them. The CDR3 sequence is 11 residues long. The DNA for the CDR3 is TGCAGCGTTGGGGCCCCTGGCGAGCAGTACTTC. Encoded protein: CSVGAPGEQYF.

This clonotype was picked up a small number of times. The chain is built from TRBV7-2 and TRBJ2-6; no clear D. V lost 0 bases, J lost 4 bases, and 10 bases lay in between. The CDR3 is made up of 16 amino acids. Germline V gives CDR1 SGHTA, CDR2 FQGNSA. The CDR3 DNA sequence: TGTGCCAGCAGCTTAGCCCGTGGTGACGGGGCCAACGTCCTGACTTTC. It specifies CASSLARGDGANVLTF. Supplemented by reference TRBV7-2 and TRBJ2-6, the full variable domain reads GAGVSQSPSNKVTEKGKDVELRCDPISGHTALYWYRQSLGQGLEFLIYFQGNSAPDKSGLPSDRFSAERTGGSVSTLTIQRTQQEDSAVYLCASSLARGDGANVLTFGAGSRLTVL.

This clonotype was counted many times. The chain uses TRBV27 and TRBJ2-7; D not resolved. The V end lost 5 bases, the J end lost 3 bases, and 11 bases lay between the germline ends. CDR3 length: 13 amino acids. Germline CDR1 is MNHEY and CDR2 is SMNVEV (reference sequence). The CDR3 here is CASSPGRLYEQYF. The CDR3 DNA is TGTGCCAGCAGTCCCGGGCGTCTCTACGAGCAGTACTTC.

There are a few counts of this clonotype. The V call is TRBV7-2, the J call TRBJ1-2; maybe TRBD1 (6 bases). V lost 5 bases and J lost 0, with 13 bases in between. Germline CDR1 is SGHTA and CDR2 is FQGNSA. The CDR3 loop spans 15 amino acids. The CDR3 DNA sequence: TGTGCCAGCAGCCACGGACAGCTCACTAACTATGGCTACACCTTC. Residues: CASSHGQLTNYGYTF.

This clonotype has a count of ten or more. The chain is built from TRBV5-4 and TRBJ2-3, with D hard to call. Germline V gene sequence: CDR1 SGHNT, CDR2 YYREEE (reference sequence). The CDR3 is 13 amino acids. Between the trimmed V and J ends, which lost 4 bases and 4 bases, there was a span of 10 bases. CDR3 bases: TGTGCCAGCAGCCCCCGCATGGCAGATACGCAGTATTTT. Translation gives CASSPRMADTQYF. The complete variable domain, with remaining parts taken from reference TRBV5-4 and TRBJ2-3, reads ETGVTQSPTHLIKTRGQQVTLRCSSQSGHNTVSWYQQALGQGPQFIFQYYREEENGRGNFPPRFSGLQFPNYSSELNVNALELDDSALYLCASSPRMADTQYFGPGTRLTVL.

This clonotype was counted between two and nine times. The V and J genes are TRBV6-5 and TRBJ2-7; D gene unclear. Trimming shortened V by 2 bases and J by 2 bases, and 10 bases separated the two germline ends. Germline V gene sequence: CDR1 MNHEY, CDR2 SVGAGI. This CDR3 comprises 14 residues. CDR3 loop: CASSYATEPYEQYF. DNA of the CDR3: TGTGCCAGCAGTTACGCAACTGAGCCCTACGAGCAGTACTTC.

This clonotype was picked up many times. The chain recombines TRBV2 with TRBJ2-3; tentative D call: TRBD1 (6 bases). The V end was cut by 6 bases, the J end by 3 bases, with 16 bases between. The germline V gene encodes CDR1 SNHLY and CDR2 FYNNEI. The CDR3 runs 15 residues. CDR3 in DNA: TGTGCCAGCAGGGGTAGGGGGAGAGAAACAGATACGCAGTATTTT. It translates to CASRGRGRETDTQYF.

This clonotype was observed at least ten times. The J gene is TRBJ2-1, the V gene TRBV29-1; D is possibly TRBD2 (6 bases). This CDR3 has 14 residues. The germline V gene encodes CDR1 SQVTM and CDR2 ANQGSEA. The germline V and J ends were trimmed by 3 bases and 6 bases, with 15 bases remaining between them. CDR3 region: CSVEAAGLGNEQFF. CDR3 DNA sequence: TGCAGCGTTGAGGCGGCGGGATTGGGCAATGAGCAGTTCTTC.